Presented here are 29 T cell receptor beta chains from one specimen sequenced in a study of CD8+ T cells in alopecia areata. Treatment defined: oral pan-JAK inhibitor, 5-10 mg twice daily. RNA extraction and reverse transcription yielded cDNA as sequencing template. TCRdb's table, derived via immunoSEQ multiplex PCR, lists solely in-frame clones and lacks some. The top ten hold roughly 25% of the sample, which has some 150,000 clones, approximately 85% seen once. The sequencing used CD8+ T cells sorted from blood, collected at week 4, from a patient treated with tofacitinib. These receptors all stem from a human donor with alopecia areata.

CDR3 amino acids: CASSLGTEAFF. The CDR3 bases are TGTGCCAGCAGTTTGGGCACTGAAGCTTTCTTT. This sequence joins TRBV27 and TRBJ1-1, with D unresolved. V lost 3 bases and J lost 4, with 3 bases in between. Germline CDR1 is MNHEY and CDR2 is SMNVEV (reference sequence). This CDR3 contains 11 residues.

CDR3 residues: CAWTNRGSSYEQYF. The CDR3 nucleotides are TGTGCCTGGACAAACAGGGGGAGCTCCTACGAGCAGTACTTC. V usage is TRBV30 and J usage is TRBJ2-7; 8 bases are a match to TRBD1. The CDR3 totals 14 residues. The germline V gene has CDR1 GTSNPN and CDR2 SVGIG (reference sequence). With 4 bases clipped from V and 0 bases from J, the junction kept 5 bases outside the gene matches.

The chain couples TRBV7-9 to TRBJ1-1; D is ambiguous. CDR1 and CDR2 (germline): SEHNR, FQNEAQ (reference sequence). This CDR3 contains 14 residues. With 3 bases removed from V and 0 bases from J, the gap between germline ends came to 8 bases. The CDR3 bases are TGTGCCAGCAGCTTCCCTAGTATGAACACTGAAGCTTTCTTT. Amino acid sequence: CASSFPSMNTEAFF.

The chain has TRBV5-1 and TRBJ1-4, with TRBD1 matching 9 bases. With V trimmed by 4 bases and J by 8 bases, 6 bases remained unmatched. The CDR3 is 14 residues long. The germline gives CDR1 SGHRS, CDR2 YFSETQ. CDR3 loop: CASSAGQGGEKLFF. The CDR3 DNA sequence: TGCGCCAGCAGCGCGGGACAGGGAGGAGAAAAACTGTTTTTT.

This sequence joins TRBV5-1 and TRBJ1-1, with D tentatively TRBD1 (5 bases). The CDR3 loop spans 15 amino acids. CDR1 and CDR2 from the germline V gene are SGHRS and YFSETQ. V shed 2 bases and J shed 1 base, with 12 bases lying between them. Written as DNA, the CDR3 is TGCGCCAGCAGCTTTCTTGGGACGGGGAACACTGAAGCTTTCTTT. This encodes CASSFLGTGNTEAFF.

The chain is built from TRBV29-1 and TRBJ2-1; D not certain. This CDR3 contains 13 residues. Between the trimmed V and J ends, which lost 6 bases and 2 bases, there was a span of 11 bases. Germline lookup yields CDR1 SQVTM and CDR2 ANQGSEA. The CDR3 loop is CSVLTATYNEQFF. CDR3 in DNA: TGCAGCGTGCTGACCGCTACCTACAATGAGCAGTTCTTC.

The rearrangement joins TRBV12-5 to TRBJ2-1, with D unresolved. The CDR3 totals 16 residues. Germline loops: CDR1 LGHNT, CDR2 FRNRAP. V was clipped by 3 bases and J by 1 base, with 13 bases between them. The CDR3 spells CASGFQTVASYNEQFF. The CDR3 nucleotides are TGTGCTAGTGGTTTCCAAACCGTGGCTTCCTACAATGAGCAGTTCTTC.

The chain couples TRBV4-1 to TRBJ2-7; possibly TRBD1 for D (5 bases). The germline V gene has CDR1 MGHRA and CDR2 YSYEKL. CDR3 length equals 13 residues. V lost 5 bases and J lost 0, with 8 bases in between. The DNA of the CDR3 is TGCGCCAGCAGCGTCCAGGGCTCCTACGAGCAGTACTTC. Translated: CASSVQGSYEQYF.

V usage is TRBV29-1 and J usage is TRBJ2-1; 10 bases align to TRBD1. Trimming removed 3 bases from V and 3 bases from J; junction bases left unmatched: 5. The CDR3 totals 15 residues. Germline V gives CDR1 SQVTM, CDR2 ANQGSEA. As DNA, the CDR3 is TGCAGCGTTGACCTCGGGACAGGGGACTACAATGAGCAGTTCTTC. This sequence encodes CSVDLGTGDYNEQFF.

The CDR3 nucleotides read TGCAGCCTTGGGGTCCCCACTGAAGCTTTCTTT. Translated: CSLGVPTEAFF. This sequence joins TRBV29-1 and TRBJ1-1; no clear D. This CDR3 comprises 11 residues. Between the trimmed V and J ends, which lost 8 bases and 4 bases, there was a span of 11 bases. Germline CDR1 is SQVTM and CDR2 is ANQGSEA.

The chain employs TRBV10-3 and TRBJ2-7, with 9 bases identical to TRBD1. CDR1 and CDR2 (germline): ENHRY, SYGVKD. Germline trimming cut 4 bases from V and 0 bases from J; bases unmatched to any gene: 7. CDR3 length equals 16 residues. CDR3 residues: CAISGGTGTRSYEQYF. CDR3 bases: TGTGCCATCAGTGGAGGGACAGGGACTCGCTCCTACGAGCAGTACTTC.

The V call is TRBV29-1, the J call TRBJ1-1, with 7 bases identical to TRBD1. V lost 6 bases and J lost 1; bases outside the gene matches: 11. The CDR3 is 15 residues long. Per the germline V gene, CDR1 is SQVTM and CDR2 is ANQGSEA. The CDR3 region is CSVQRQGLENTEAFF. The CDR3 DNA follows: TGCAGCGTACAAAGACAGGGACTAGAGAACACTGAAGCTTTCTTT.

The chain is built from TRBV5-6 and TRBJ1-1; a possible D gene is TRBD1 (5 bases). The CDR3 spans 16 residues. V lost 0 bases and J 5 bases, leaving 17 bases between the germline ends. Germline assignment: CDR1 SGHDT and CDR2 YYEEEE. CDR3: CASSLVSWAAGTEAFF. CDR3 DNA sequence: TGTGCCAGCAGCTTGGTCTCCTGGGCGGCAGGGACTGAAGCTTTCTTT. Full variable domain (rest looked up from reference TRBV5-6 and TRBJ1-1): DAGVTQSPTHLIKTRGQQVTLRCSPKSGHDTVSWYQQALGQGPQFIFQYYEEEERQRGNFPDRFSGHQFPNYSSELNVNALLLGDSALYLCASSLVSWAAGTEAFFGQGTRLTVV.

This chain uses TRBV13 with TRBJ2-3; TRBD1 might be the D (5 bases). V was trimmed by 8 bases and J by 0 bases, leaving 18 bases between them. The germline V gene encodes CDR1 PRHDT and CDR2 FYEKMQ (reference sequence). The CDR3 has 16 residues. CDR3 sequence: CASVRRGISSTDTQYF. The DNA of the CDR3 is TGTGCCAGCGTAAGAAGGGGTATTTCTAGCACAGATACGCAGTATTTT.

The chain recombines TRBV4-3 with TRBJ2-7, with 9 bases identical to TRBD1. J was trimmed by 3 bases and V by 4 bases; bases with no gene match: 10. Germline-derived CDR1 and CDR2 are LGHNA and YSLEER. This CDR3 has 16 amino acids. CDR3 coding DNA: TGCGCCAGCAGCCGGTATTTGGGACAGGGAATCTACGAGCAGTACTTC. Amino acid sequence: CASSRYLGQGIYEQYF.

J is TRBJ1-1 and V is TRBV7-2, with D perhaps matching TRBD1 (6 bases). V lost 2 bases to trimming and J lost 0 bases, with 13 bases between them. Germline values: CDR1 SGHTA, CDR2 FQGNSA. CDR3 length: 16 residues. CDR3 loop: CASSLSGDYMNTEAFF. CDR3 DNA: TGTGCCAGCAGCTTATCAGGGGACTACATGAACACTGAAGCTTTCTTT.

For this clone: Within the sample, other DNA sequences also encode this same CDR3. The chain employs TRBV6-5 and TRBJ2-1; D is uncertain. This CDR3 comprises 12 residues. Between the trimmed V and J ends, which lost 6 bases and 7 bases, there was a span of 10 bases. Germline CDR1 MNHEY, CDR2 SVGAGI. This chain's CDR3 is CASSPTGNEQFF. The CDR3 DNA is TGTGCCAGCAGCCCGACCGGTAATGAGCAGTTCTTC.

J is TRBJ2-1 and V is TRBV29-1; D gene unclear. Trimming stripped 7 bases from V and 15 bases from J, with 19 bases between. This CDR3 contains 11 residues. Germline CDR1 is SQVTM and CDR2 is ANQGSEA. Here the CDR3 reads CSEQKLDGLFF. Here the CDR3 DNA reads TGCAGCGAACAAAAGCTGGATGGGCTGTTCTTC.

The V call is TRBV7-2, the J call TRBJ2-3; 12 bases map to TRBD2. This CDR3 region has 17 residues. Germline assignment: CDR1 SGHTA and CDR2 FQGNSA. Trimming at V came to 5 bases and at J to 4 bases, leaving 10 bases not matched to a gene. Here the CDR3 reads CASSPLAGGPGSDTQYF. The CDR3, as DNA: TGTGCCAGCAGCCCGCTAGCGGGGGGGCCGGGATCAGATACGCAGTATTTT.

This clone was observed a single time. DNA for the CDR3: TGTGCCTGGAAGGACAGGGTTTACGAGCAGTACTTC. Translating gives CAWKDRVYEQYF. The chain has TRBV30 and TRBJ2-7; 8 bases are shared with TRBD1. This CDR3 is built from 12 residues. The germline V gene encodes CDR1 GTSNPN and CDR2 SVGIG (reference sequence). After removal of 4 bases from V and 4 bases from J, the junction contained 3 bases not matched to a gene.

The chain combines TRBV5-6 with TRBJ2-2, with D uncertain. The CDR3 totals 15 residues. V lost 0 bases and J 5 bases, leaving 11 bases between the germline ends. Germline CDR1 reads SGHDT; CDR2 reads YYEEEE. In DNA form, the CDR3 reads TGTGCCAGCAGCTTGGTTCTCAGTGTAACCGGGGAGCTGTTTTTT. It yields the protein CASSLVLSVTGELFF.

The chain recombines TRBV15 with TRBJ1-2; D is perhaps TRBD1 (5 bases). V gave up 0 bases and J gave up 5 bases, with 13 bases separating them. Germline loops: CDR1 LNHNV, CDR2 YYDKDF (reference sequence). The CDR3 length is 15 residues. The CDR3 sequence: CATSRDEGREYGYTF. The CDR3 DNA reads TGTGCCACCAGCAGAGATGAGGGGAGAGAATATGGCTACACCTTC.

This clone was seen only a few times. The genes are TRBV20-1 and TRBJ2-7, with 8 nucleotides matching TRBD2. The germline V gene has CDR1 DFQATT and CDR2 SNEGSKA (reference sequence). V trimming: 2 bases; J trimming: 6 bases; junction bases outside the gene matches: 0. This CDR3 is built from 11 residues. This CDR3 is CSARLAGEQYF. CDR3 nucleotide sequence: TGCAGTGCTAGACTAGCGGGCGAGCAGTACTTC.

This clone was observed once. The chain joins TRBV30 to TRBJ2-7; the D is unclear. V was trimmed by 0 bases and J by 2 bases, leaving 2 bases between them. CDR3 length: 11 amino acids. Germline CDR1 and CDR2: GTSNPN and SVGIG (reference sequence). The CDR3 DNA reads as TGTGCCTGGAGTGTGGCCTACGAGCAGTACTTC. As protein: CAWSVAYEQYF.

This clone was seen a single time. The chain recombines TRBV7-9 with TRBJ2-1; 12 bases are a match to TRBD2. The V and J ends lost 4 bases and 3 bases, in that order; junction bases with no gene match: 4. The CDR3 totals 16 residues. CDR1 and CDR2 (germline): SEHNR, FQNEAQ (reference sequence). Here the CDR3 reads CASSSPTSGGYNEQFF. CDR3 coding DNA: TGTGCCAGCAGCTCCCCGACTAGCGGGGGCTACAATGAGCAGTTCTTC.

CDR3 region: CASSWTRRTDTQYF. CDR3 sequence (DNA): TGTGCCAGCTCATGGACCCGCAGGACAGATACGCAGTATTTT. This chain joins TRBV5-6 and TRBJ2-3; no clear D gene. The CDR3 is 14 amino acids. V lost 7 bases and J lost 3, with 15 bases in between. Germline CDR1 SGHDT, CDR2 YYEEEE.

This clone has just one count. This rearrangement joins TRBV14 to TRBJ2-5; 14 nucleotides align to TRBD2. Per the germline V gene, CDR1 is SGHDN and CDR2 is FVKESK. CDR3 length equals 18 residues. Losses at the gene ends were 4 bases for V and 1 base for J; bases not matched to a gene: 8. The CDR3 bases are TGTGCCAGCAGCCCCCGATGGACTAGCGGGGGGTCCCAAGAGACCCAGTACTTC. Its translation is CASSPRWTSGGSQETQYF. The whole variable domain, filled in from reference TRBV14 and TRBJ2-5, reads EAGVTQFPSHSVIEKGQTVTLRCDPISGHDNLYWYRRVMGKEIKFLLHFVKESKQDESGMPNNRFLAERTGGTYSTLKVQPAELEDSGVYFCASSPRWTSGGSQETQYFGPGTRLLVL.

The rearrangement joins TRBV7-9 to TRBJ2-7; D may be TRBD1 (6 bases). The CDR3 is made up of 12 amino acids. CDR1 is SEHNR and CDR2 is FQNEAQ in the germline V gene (reference sequence). Trimming took off 4 bases at V and 5 bases at J, with 9 bases between the two ends. CDR3 in DNA: TGTGCCAGCAGCTCCTACAGGGACGAGCAGTACTTC. Amino acids: CASSSYRDEQYF.

The chain links TRBV19 to TRBJ1-2; D ambiguous. CDR3 size: 14 residues. CDR1 is LNHDA, CDR2 SQIVND, per germline (reference sequence). Trimming left V 6 bases short and J 3 bases short, with 14 bases between. In nucleotides, the CDR3 is TGTGCCAGTAGGCCATTTTTCGGGGACTATGGCTACACCTTC. Its translation is CASRPFFGDYGYTF.